This passage covers 23 T cell receptor beta chains from one sample sequenced in a study of T cell responses to AZD1222 COVID-19 vaccine. Only in-frame clones appear in the TCRdb table, and some are missing; sequencing was by immunoSEQ multiplex PCR. The sample consists of over 150,000 clones, just over 90% of them appearing once. The material sequenced was peripheral blood, taken on day 0 of AZD1222 vaccination. The receptors were gathered from an adult in good health.

Here the CDR3 DNA reads TGTGCATACGTCCGGGAGGGAGCTTTCTTT. This translates into CAYVREGAFF. The rearrangement links TRBV12-2 to TRBJ1-1. TRBV12-2 is a pseudogene segment. The CDR3 consists of 10 residues.

The chain combines TRBV4-3 with TRBJ1-1; weak D call: TRBD1 (6 bases). The CDR3 consists of 15 residues. The V and J ends lost 4 bases and 1 base respectively, with 13 bases between them. Germline lookup yields CDR1 LGHNA and CDR2 YSLEER. CDR3 nucleotides: TGCGCCAGCAGCCGCTCGCGGACAGCGAACACTGAAGCTTTCTTT. Protein sequence: CASSRSRTANTEAFF.

V gene TRBV5-6 combines with J gene TRBJ1-1; D perhaps matches TRBD1 (5 bases). Per the germline V gene, CDR1 is SGHDT and CDR2 is YYEEEE. The V end lost 3 bases, the J end lost 1 base, and 13 bases lay between the germline ends. The CDR3 runs 15 residues. CDR3 nucleotides: TGTGCCAGCAGCTATTCCGGGACGGGGAACACTGAAGCTTTCTTT. As protein: CASSYSGTGNTEAFF.

The chain joins TRBV5-4 to TRBJ1-1; 8 bases agree with TRBD1. The CDR3 loop spans 15 amino acids. Per germline, CDR1 SGHNT and CDR2 YYREEE (reference sequence). J gave up 3 bases and V 5 bases, and 9 bases lay outside the gene matches. This chain's CDR3 is CASRDLDRGDTEAFF. CDR3 nucleotide sequence: TGTGCCAGCAGGGACCTCGACAGGGGTGACACTGAAGCTTTCTTT. Filled out from reference TRBV5-4 and TRBJ1-1, the complete variable domain reads ETGVTQSPTHLIKTRGQQVTLRCSSQSGHNTVSWYQQALGQGPQFIFQYYREEENGRGNFPPRFSGLQFPNYSSELNVNALELDDSALYLCASRDLDRGDTEAFFGQGTRLTVV.

CDR3: CASSFGTGGHYEQYF. The DNA of the CDR3 is TGTGCCAGCAGCTTCGGGACAGGGGGCCACTACGAGCAGTACTTC. V and J are TRBV3-1 (or the pseudogene TRBV3-2) and TRBJ2-7, with 12 bases lining up with TRBD1. The CDR3 totals 15 residues. J lost 3 bases, V lost 5 bases, and 5 bases had no gene match. The germline gives CDR1 LGHDT, CDR2 YNNKEL (reference sequence).

V and J are TRBV6-5 and TRBJ1-6, with D tentatively TRBD1 (5 bases). V lost 6 bases, J lost 5 bases, and 14 bases lay in between. CDR1 and CDR2 from the germline V gene are MNHEY and SVGAGI. This CDR3 has 15 amino acids. CDR3 protein: CASRARGVHNSPLHF. The CDR3 coding sequence is TGTGCCAGCAGAGCCCGAGGGGTGCATAATTCACCCCTCCACTTT.

This sequence joins TRBV6-6 and TRBJ1-2; weak D call: TRBD1 (6 bases). V lost 5 bases and J 3 bases, leaving 10 bases between the germline ends. In germline, CDR1 is MNHNY, CDR2 SVGAGI (reference sequence). The CDR3 has 13 residues. The CDR3 reads CASSPYRDYGYTF. CDR3 sequence (DNA): TGTGCCAGCAGTCCATACAGGGACTATGGCTACACCTTC.

CDR3 in DNA: TGTGCCAGCAGTTACCCCACAGAGGTCGGCAATCAGCCCCAGCATTTT. It is translated as CASSYPTEVGNQPQHF. The V and J genes are TRBV6-7 and TRBJ1-5; no firm D call. TRBV6-7 is recorded as an ORF, its role being uncertain. There are 16 residues in the CDR3. Trimming removed 2 bases from V and 2 bases from J, with 13 bases in between.

The J gene is TRBJ2-2, the V gene TRBV7-3; 8 bases fit TRBD2. In germline, CDR1 is SGHTA, CDR2 FQGTGA. The J segment lost 3 bases and the V segment lost 5 bases, leaving 11 bases of the junction unmatched. The CDR3 length is 17 residues. CDR3 sequence reads: CASSHHPGLDYTGELFF. CDR3 nucleotides: TGTGCCAGCAGCCACCACCCGGGACTAGATTACACCGGGGAGCTGTTTTTT.

The gene calls are TRBV28 and TRBJ1-2; perhaps TRBD1 as D (6 bases). The length of the CDR3 is 16 residues. CDR1 and CDR2 from the germline V gene are MDHEN and SYDVKM. V was clipped by 5 bases and J by 3 bases, with 19 bases between them. CDR3 in DNA: TGTGCCAGCAGTCAACCGGGACAAAAAGGCGACTATGGCTACACCTTC. The encoded protein is CASSQPGQKGDYGYTF.

The chain uses TRBV6-5 and TRBJ2-7; 8 bases map to TRBD2. The CDR3 is 13 amino acids. Germline trimming cut 6 bases from V and 2 bases from J; bases unmatched to any gene: 3. Germline V gene sequence: CDR1 MNHEY, CDR2 SVGAGI. CDR3 DNA sequence: TGTGCCAGCAGCGGTAGCGGGGCCTACGAGCAGTACTTC. Its translation is CASSGSGAYEQYF.

This clone has a single count. J is TRBJ1-4 and V is TRBV7-2; TRBD1 agrees at 8 bases. Trimming removed 3 bases from V and 9 bases from J; junction bases left unmatched: 9. The CDR3 has 15 residues. Germline assignment: CDR1 SGHTA and CDR2 FQGNSA. CDR3 region: CASSLSGGEGKKLFF. DNA of the CDR3: TGTGCCAGCAGCTTGTCAGGGGGCGAGGGGAAAAAACTGTTTTTT.

Comment on this clone: Other nucleotide sequences from this sample produce the same CDR3. The chain joins TRBV2 to TRBJ1-5; D is uncertain. CDR1 is SNHLY, CDR2 FYNNEI, per germline. The germline V and J ends were trimmed by 3 bases and 7 bases, with 7 bases remaining between them. The CDR3 has 12 residues. The CDR3 DNA reads TGTGCCAGCAGTGAGTCCGGGCAGCCCCAGCATTTT. Amino acids: CASSESGQPQHF. Together with reference TRBV2 and TRBJ1-5, the CDR3 gives the full variable domain: EPEVTQTPSHQVTQMGQEVILRCVPISNHLYFYWYRQILGQKVEFLVSFYNNEISEKSEIFDDQFSVERPDGSNFTLKIRSTKLEDSAMYFCASSESGQPQHFGDGTRLSIL.

The genes are TRBV4-3 and TRBJ1-2, with D maybe TRBD1 (6 bases). Germline loops: CDR1 LGHNA, CDR2 YSLEER. With 0 bases removed from V and 1 base from J, the gap between germline ends came to 12 bases. There are 16 residues in the CDR3. This CDR3 is CASSQDVGDNNYGYTF. CDR3 DNA sequence: TGCGCCAGCAGCCAAGATGTTGGGGACAATAACTATGGCTACACCTTC.

This clone was counted a single time. The rearrangement links TRBV5-1 to TRBJ2-4; 9 positions agree with TRBD2. Germline CDR1 is SGHRS and CDR2 is YFSETQ. The CDR3 length is 17 residues. V dropped 4 bases and J dropped 0; count of bases not matched to a gene: 8. CDR3 amino acids: CASSPRGGGVAKNIQYF. Written as DNA, the CDR3 is TGCGCCAGCAGCCCTCGCGGCGGGGGGGTAGCCAAAAACATTCAGTACTTC.

This clone has only a few counts. J is TRBJ1-6 and V is TRBV9; 10 positions match TRBD1. Looked up from germline, CDR1 is SGDLS and CDR2 is YYNGEE. J gave up 6 bases and V 6 bases, and 18 bases lay outside the gene matches. CDR3 length: 19 residues. The chain's CDR3 is CASTTGQGTTMNFNSPLHF. For the CDR3, the DNA is TGTGCCAGCACCACGGGACAGGGGACGACCATGAACTTTAATTCACCCCTCCACTTT.

This clone was seen just once. The V and J genes are TRBV5-4 and TRBJ2-3; D remains unclear. In germline, CDR1 is SGHNT, CDR2 YYREEE (reference sequence). V lost 4 bases to trimming and J lost 2 bases, with 14 bases between them. The CDR3 sequence is 15 residues long. CDR3 sequence: CASSPNGLHTDTQYF. CDR3 coding DNA: TGTGCCAGCAGCCCGAACGGCCTACACACAGATACGCAGTATTTT.

This clone appeared a single time. The J gene is TRBJ1-2, the V gene TRBV6-5, with a weak D call TRBD1 (6 bases). This CDR3 is 12 amino acids long. V was clipped by 2 bases and J by 7 bases, with 8 bases between them. The germline CDR1 and CDR2 sequences are MNHEY and SVGAGI. The CDR3 reads CASSYQGGGYTF. The CDR3 DNA reads TGTGCCAGCAGTTACCAAGGGGGTGGCTACACCTTC.

J is TRBJ1-3 and V is TRBV5-4, with 8 bases fitting TRBD1. J lost 0 bases, V lost 3 bases, and 2 bases had no gene match. Germline assignment: CDR1 SGHNT and CDR2 YYREEE (reference sequence). There are 15 residues in the CDR3. The CDR3, as DNA: TGTGCCAGCAGCTCAGACAGGGGCTCTGGAAACACCATATATTTT. Protein product: CASSSDRGSGNTIYF.

V usage is TRBV5-6 and J usage is TRBJ2-1, with no clear D. Germline V gives CDR1 SGHDT, CDR2 YYEEEE. Trimming removed 7 bases at V and 2 bases at J, with 13 bases between. This CDR3 contains 14 residues. CDR3 residues: CASQFDTAYNEQFF. In nucleotides, the CDR3 is TGTGCCAGCCAATTCGACACAGCCTACAATGAGCAGTTCTTC.

This clone was found once. This chain links TRBV6-5 with TRBJ1-5, with 11 bases lining up with TRBD1. CDR1 is MNHEY, CDR2 SVGAGI, per germline. With V trimmed by 11 bases and J by 4 bases, 10 bases remained unmatched. This CDR3 has 15 residues. CDR3 region: CASGVGTGGNQPQHF. CDR3 coding DNA: TGTGCCTCTGGGGTCGGGACAGGGGGAAATCAGCCCCAGCATTTT.

This chain joins TRBV7-8 and TRBJ2-7; tentative D call: TRBD1 (5 bases). The germline V and J ends were trimmed by 3 bases and 1 base, with 7 bases remaining between them. Germline V gives CDR1 SGHVS, CDR2 FQNEAQ. The CDR3 loop spans 13 amino acids. The CDR3 DNA reads TGTGCCAGCAGCTTTCAGGGTTCCTACGAGCAGTACTTC. It yields the protein CASSFQGSYEQYF.

The genes are TRBV9 and TRBJ1-6, with 8 bases aligning to TRBD1. The CDR3 loop spans 14 amino acids. Losses at the gene ends were 5 bases for V and 7 bases for J; bases not matched to a gene: 5. Germline values: CDR1 SGDLS, CDR2 YYNGEE. For the CDR3, the DNA is TGTGCCAGCAGGAGGACAGGGCAAAATTCACCCCTCCACTTT. Its translation is CASRRTGQNSPLHF.